This T cell receptor beta chain emerged from a study of CD8 T cells in ankylosing spondylitis. Findings and caveats of the study: It appeared that ankylosing spondylitis blood was characterized by a TCR beta motif of under ten highly homologous variants.

CDR1 and CDR2 (germline): DFQATT, SNEGSKA (reference sequence). V was cut by 0 bases and J by 7 bases, with 7 bases left in between. This CDR3 contains 12 residues. This clonotype occurred many times. Its antigen is as yet unknown. TCRdb re-derived calls from the 5' RACE reads in MiXCR, one entry per CDR3 protein. The sample has hundreds of thousands of distinct CDR3 sequences, about 12% seen once; the top ten hold less than 0.65%. The TCR originated in a male donor with ankylosing spondylitis. The J gene is TRBJ2-1, the V gene TRBV20-1; no definite D call. Material for sequencing was blood, either unsorted or a sorted T cell fraction (not recorded which). The CDR3 DNA is TGCAGTGCTAGAGATGGTAGGAATGAGCAGTTCTTC. Residues: CSARDGRNEQFF.